The 7 T cell receptor beta chains presented below share a single source sample, sequenced in a study of cytomegalovirus exposure and HLA in healthy donors. The primer mix had 60 Vbeta and 13 Jbeta primers. Profiled with immunoSEQ multiplex PCR; TCRdb holds only in-frame clones, not every one. The data contain roughly 130,000 clones, over 65% of them singletons. The sample consisted of PBMCs. The source is a man aged 18 to 29 in good health and CMV-seropositive.

This chain uses TRBV19 with TRBJ2-2; D unresolved. There are 15 residues in the CDR3. From germline, CDR1 is LNHDA and CDR2 SQIVND (reference sequence). V was cut by 2 bases and J by 7 bases, with 14 bases left in between. The CDR3 here is CASSIWRQTVGELFF. CDR3 bases: TGTGCCAGTAGTATATGGCGGCAGACCGTCGGGGAGCTGTTTTTT. The whole variable domain, filled in from reference TRBV19 and TRBJ2-2, reads DGGITQSPKYLFRKEGQNVTLSCEQNLNHDAMYWYRQDPGQGLRLIYYSQIVNDFQKGDIAEGYSVSREKKESFPLTVTSAQKNPTAFYLCASSIWRQTVGELFFGEGSRLTVL.

The chain carries TRBV11-2 and TRBJ2-5; D gene ambiguous. CDR1 SGHAT and CDR2 FQNNGV come from the germline V gene. The CDR3 has 12 residues. V was clipped by 2 bases and J by 2 bases, with 3 bases between them. The CDR3: CASSLLQETQYF. The CDR3 nucleotides are TGTGCCAGCAGCTTACTTCAAGAGACCCAGTACTTC. Full variable domain (rest looked up from reference TRBV11-2 and TRBJ2-5): EAGVAQSPRYKIIEKRQSVAFWCNPISGHATLYWYQQILGQGPKLLIQFQNNGVVDDSQLPKDRFSAERLKGVDSTLKIQPAKLEDSAVYLCASSLLQETQYFGPGTRLLVL.

This chain uses TRBV5-6 with TRBJ1-4; perhaps TRBD1 as D (5 bases). Trimming removed 2 bases from V and 0 bases from J, with 20 bases in between. The germline gives CDR1 SGHDT, CDR2 YYEEEE. The CDR3 spans 19 residues. As DNA, the CDR3 is TGTGCCAGCAGCTTTGGAGCCGGGGTTGCGGGGCCAACTAATGAAAAACTGTTTTTT. This translates into CASSFGAGVAGPTNEKLFF.

This clone has a handful of counts. The V call is TRBV4-1, the J call TRBJ1-3; possibly TRBD1 for D (6 bases). The V end lost 0 bases, the J end lost 0 bases, and 12 bases lay between the germline ends. This CDR3 contains 17 residues. Germline V gene data show CDR1 as MGHRA and CDR2 as YSYEKL. CDR3 bases: TGCGCCAGCAGCCAAGACGAGGGGGTATCCTCTGGAAACACCATATATTTT. This gives the protein CASSQDEGVSSGNTIYF.

The chain joins TRBV5-4 to TRBJ1-6; TRBD1 aligns across 9 bases. The V and J ends lost 3 bases and 8 bases, in that order; junction bases with no gene match: 6. Germline-derived CDR1 and CDR2 are SGHNT and YYREEE (reference sequence). The CDR3 has 15 amino acids. CDR3 protein: CASSYGDRADSPLHF. Written as DNA, the CDR3 is TGTGCCAGCAGCTATGGGGACAGGGCGGATTCACCCCTCCACTTT.

The rearrangement links TRBV5-5 to TRBJ1-2; no definite D call. The V end lost 2 bases, the J end lost 8 bases, and 25 bases lay between the germline ends. The CDR3 contains 17 residues. Per germline, CDR1 SGHKS and CDR2 YYEKEE (reference sequence). CDR3 protein: CASSLRVARAGTGGYTF. The CDR3 DNA is TGTGCCAGCAGCTTAAGAGTAGCCCGTGCAGGAACGGGAGGCTACACCTTC.

J is TRBJ2-7 and V is TRBV9; a weak D match, TRBD1 (6 bases). Germline-derived CDR1 and CDR2 are SGDLS and YYNGEE. This CDR3 is 15 amino acids long. Trimming left V 1 base short and J 3 bases short, with 14 bases between. The CDR3, as DNA: TGTGCCAGCAGCGTATCAAGGGACAAGGTCTACGAGCAGTACTTC. This encodes CASSVSRDKVYEQYF.